Detailed here is one T cell receptor (beta chain). In germline, CDR1 is MGHDK, CDR2 SYGVNS. CDR3 length: 14 residues. Germline trimming cut 9 bases from V and 12 bases from J; bases unmatched to any gene: 19. Repertoires were generated with immunoSEQ multiplex PCR, while TCRdb's copy carries only in-frame clones and drops some. This sample has around 50,000 clones, with around 93% found just once. This sample is part of a study of T cell changes during pregnancy in multiple sclerosis. The clonotype was recovered from a female donor with multiple sclerosis, enrolled in a pregnancy study. The gene calls are TRBV25-1 and TRBJ1-2; TRBD1 matches at 7 bases. The sequenced sample was CD8+ T cells from peripheral blood mononuclear cells, obtained in the second trimester of pregnancy. Here the CDR3 reads CASRGPGTVVGNTF. The CDR3 nucleotides are TGTGCCAGTAGGGGCCCCGGGACAGTGGTTGGGAACACCTTC.